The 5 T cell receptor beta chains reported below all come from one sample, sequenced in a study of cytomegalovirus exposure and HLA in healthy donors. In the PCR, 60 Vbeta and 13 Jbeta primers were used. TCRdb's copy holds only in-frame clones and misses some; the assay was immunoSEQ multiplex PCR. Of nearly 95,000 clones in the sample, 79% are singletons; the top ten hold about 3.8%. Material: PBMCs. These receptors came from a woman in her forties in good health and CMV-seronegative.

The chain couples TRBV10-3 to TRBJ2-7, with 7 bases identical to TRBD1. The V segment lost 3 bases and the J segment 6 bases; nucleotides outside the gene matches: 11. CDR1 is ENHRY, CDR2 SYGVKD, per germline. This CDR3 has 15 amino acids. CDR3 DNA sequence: TGTGCCATCAGTGAATCGGGACAGTCCACTCGCGAGCAGTACTTC. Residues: CAISESGQSTREQYF.

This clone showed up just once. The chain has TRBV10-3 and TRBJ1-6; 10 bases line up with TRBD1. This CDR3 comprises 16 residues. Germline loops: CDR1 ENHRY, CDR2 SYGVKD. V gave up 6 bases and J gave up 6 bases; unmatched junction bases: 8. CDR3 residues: CAISRGTGAGNSPLHF. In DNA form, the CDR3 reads TGTGCCATCAGCCGAGGGACAGGGGCAGGTAATTCACCCCTCCACTTT.

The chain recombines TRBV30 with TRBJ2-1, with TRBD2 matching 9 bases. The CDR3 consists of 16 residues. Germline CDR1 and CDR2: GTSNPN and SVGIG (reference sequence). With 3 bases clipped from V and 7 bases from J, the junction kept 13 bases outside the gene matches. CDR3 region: CAWRTVAGALRNEQFF. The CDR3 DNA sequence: TGTGCCTGGAGGACCGTAGCGGGGGCCCTTCGGAATGAGCAGTTCTTC.

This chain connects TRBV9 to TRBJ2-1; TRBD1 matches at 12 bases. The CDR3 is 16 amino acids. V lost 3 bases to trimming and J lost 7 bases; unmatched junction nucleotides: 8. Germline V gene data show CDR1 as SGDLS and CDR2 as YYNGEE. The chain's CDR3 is CASSATGTGGLNEQFF. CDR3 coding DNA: TGTGCCAGCAGCGCAACCGGGACAGGGGGCTTGAATGAGCAGTTCTTC.

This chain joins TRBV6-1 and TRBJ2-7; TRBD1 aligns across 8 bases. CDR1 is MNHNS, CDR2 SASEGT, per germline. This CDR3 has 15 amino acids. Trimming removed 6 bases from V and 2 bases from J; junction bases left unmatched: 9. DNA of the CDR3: TGTGCCAGCAGAGATAGGACAGGGAAGACCTACGAGCAGTACTTC. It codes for CASRDRTGKTYEQYF.